The 26 T cell receptor beta chains below all came from one sample that was sequenced in a study of cytomegalovirus exposure and HLA in healthy donors. A multiplex PCR was run with 60 Vbeta primers and 13 Jbeta primers. Sequencing was performed with immunoSEQ multiplex PCR; in TCRdb, only in-frame clones are kept and a portion is missing. In the table there are about 120,000 clones, approximately 84% of which are singletons. The material sequenced was PBMCs. The receptors originated from a man aged 35 to 55 in good health and CMV-seronegative.

This clone has more than one count but fewer than ten. V and J are TRBV5-1 and TRBJ1-1; the match to TRBD1 covers 11 bases. With 2 bases clipped from V and 1 base from J, the junction kept 4 bases outside the gene matches. The CDR3 covers 16 residues. Germline V lookup: CDR1 SGHRS, CDR2 YFSETQ. As DNA, the CDR3 is TGCGCCAGCAGCTTTGGACAGGGGGCAGGGAACACTGAAGCTTTCTTT. Its protein is CASSFGQGAGNTEAFF.

V is TRBV9 and J is TRBJ1-3, with D unclear. CDR3 length equals 14 residues. Trimming took 4 bases from V and 1 from J, leaving 9 bases between them. Per the germline V gene, CDR1 is SGDLS and CDR2 is YYNGEE. Here the CDR3 reads CASSPGGSGNTIYF. The CDR3 region has the DNA TGTGCCAGCAGCCCGGGCGGGTCTGGAAACACCATATATTTT.

This chain connects TRBV7-2 to TRBJ2-2; the D gene is possibly TRBD1 (5 bases). Germline lookup yields CDR1 SGHTA and CDR2 FQGNSA. This CDR3 region has 15 residues. Trimming left V 3 bases short and J 3 bases short, with 11 bases between. The CDR3 region is CASSFLGRDTGELFF. The CDR3 DNA is TGTGCCAGCAGCTTTCTGGGGCGTGACACCGGGGAGCTGTTTTTT.

This rearrangement joins TRBV27 to TRBJ1-2, with TRBD1 identical over 8 bases. The germline CDR1 and CDR2 sequences are MNHEY and SMNVEV (reference sequence). Losses at the gene ends were 2 bases for V and 7 bases for J; bases not matched to a gene: 3. The CDR3 is 13 amino acids. The CDR3 nucleotides are TGTGCCAGCAGTTTACAGGGGGCGGGTGGCTACACCTTC. This encodes CASSLQGAGGYTF.

The rearrangement joins TRBV4-3 to TRBJ1-2, with D tentatively TRBD1 (5 bases). This CDR3 spans 17 amino acids. CDR1 and CDR2 from the germline V gene are LGHNA and YSLEER. The germline V and J ends were trimmed by 0 bases and 2 bases, with 16 bases remaining between them. CDR3 in amino acids: CASSQDTGTGANYGYTF. Written as DNA, the CDR3 is TGCGCCAGCAGCCAAGATACTGGTACAGGCGCGAACTATGGCTACACCTTC.

The V gene is TRBV10-3, the J gene TRBJ1-1; D might be TRBD1 (6 bases). The V and J ends lost 7 bases and 0 bases respectively, with 15 bases between them. Germline V lookup: CDR1 ENHRY, CDR2 SYGVKD. The CDR3 length is 15 residues. The DNA of the CDR3 is TGTGCCATCAAACCCCTAGACAGGCTGAACACTGAAGCTTTCTTT. The encoded protein is CAIKPLDRLNTEAFF.

For the CDR3, the DNA is TGTGCCAGCAGCGTAGCTACAGGGGGGCTCTACGAGCAGTACTTC. Encoded protein: CASSVATGGLYEQYF. The V call is TRBV9, the J call TRBJ2-7, with 8 bases matching TRBD1. This CDR3 comprises 15 residues. Germline V gene sequence: CDR1 SGDLS, CDR2 YYNGEE. J lost 3 bases, V lost 0 bases, and 5 bases had no gene match.

The chain links TRBV5-1 to TRBJ1-1, with unresolved D. Trimming left V 4 bases short and J 4 bases short, with 11 bases between. The CDR3 has 13 amino acids. The germline CDR1 and CDR2 sequences are SGHRS and YFSETQ. CDR3 DNA sequence: TGCGCCAGCAGCCAAGACTTCGGCACTGAAGCTTTCTTT. Residues: CASSQDFGTEAFF.

This clone turned up a few times. The chain links TRBV19 to TRBJ2-3; D remains unclear. The CDR3 contains 14 residues. Germline-derived CDR1 and CDR2 are LNHDA and SQIVND (reference sequence). V was pared by 5 bases and J by 5 bases, with 14 bases between. DNA for the CDR3: TGTGCCAGTAGTCCCACAATTTCAATAGATACGCAGTATTTT. Amino acids: CASSPTISIDTQYF. Full variable domain (remainder filled in from reference TRBV19 and TRBJ2-3): DGGITQSPKYLFRKEGQNVTLSCEQNLNHDAMYWYRQDPGQGLRLIYYSQIVNDFQKGDIAEGYSVSREKKESFPLTVTSAQKNPTAFYLCASSPTISIDTQYFGPGTRLTVL.

This chain links TRBV4-1 with TRBJ2-2; tentatively, D is TRBD2 (5 bases). Germline V gene lookup returns CDR1 MGHRA and CDR2 YSYEKL. V lost 3 bases and J lost 1, with 6 bases in between. This CDR3 has 14 amino acids. The CDR3 DNA is TGCGCCAGCAGCCACGGAGGGAACACCGGGGAGCTGTTTTTT. The encoded protein is CASSHGGNTGELFF.

J is TRBJ2-7 and V is TRBV7-2, with D possibly TRBD1 on 6 matching bases. Germline V gene sequence: CDR1 SGHTA, CDR2 FQGNSA. V was clipped by 1 base and J by 7 bases, with 14 bases between them. The CDR3 consists of 14 residues. The CDR3 sequence is CASSLGRQVQEQYF. The CDR3 bases are TGTGCCAGCAGCTTAGGTCGACAGGTCCAGGAGCAGTACTTC. Variable domain in full (rest from reference TRBV7-2 and TRBJ2-7): GAGVSQSPSNKVTEKGKDVELRCDPISGHTALYWYRQSLGQGLEFLIYFQGNSAPDKSGLPSDRFSAERTGGSVSTLTIQRTQQEDSAVYLCASSLGRQVQEQYFGPGTRLTVT.

The J gene is TRBJ2-3, the V gene TRBV30; weak D call: TRBD1 (6 bases). Trimming removed 4 bases from V and 1 base from J, with 12 bases in between. Germline V CDR1 and CDR2: GTSNPN, SVGIG (reference sequence). The CDR3 runs 14 residues. The CDR3 is CAWNTGLGTDTQYF. The CDR3, as DNA: TGTGCCTGGAATACAGGGTTAGGCACAGATACGCAGTATTTT.

This rearrangement joins TRBV6-1 to TRBJ1-1, with 7 bases lining up with TRBD1. Germline CDR1 and CDR2: MNHNS and SASEGT. The CDR3 spans 13 residues. The V and J ends lost 4 bases and 6 bases, in that order; junction bases with no gene match: 5. In nucleotides, the CDR3 is TGTGCCAGCAGTGCAAACCAGGGGGCTGAAGCTTTCTTT. The encoded protein is CASSANQGAEAFF.

The rearrangement uses TRBV29-1 and TRBJ2-7, with a tentative D call TRBD1 (6 bases). The CDR3 covers 15 residues. Trimming took off 6 bases at V and 6 bases at J, with 24 bases between the two ends. Per the germline V gene, CDR1 is SQVTM and CDR2 is ANQGSEA. CDR3 residues: CSVTSGTHSIGEQYF. CDR3 DNA sequence: TGCAGCGTCACCTCCGGGACACACTCTATCGGCGAGCAGTACTTC.

The chain is built from TRBV15 and TRBJ2-5; no clear D. Germline CDR1 and CDR2: LNHNV and YYDKDF (reference sequence). The CDR3 runs 13 residues. The germline V and J ends were trimmed by 1 base and 1 base, with 4 bases remaining between them. CDR3 amino acids: CATSRGRQETQYF. CDR3 DNA: TGTGCCACCAGCAGAGGTCGCCAAGAGACCCAGTACTTC.

The rearrangement uses TRBV4-2 and TRBJ1-4, with TRBD1 identical over 7 bases. The CDR3 has 15 amino acids. In germline, CDR1 is LGHNA, CDR2 YNFKEQ. Trimming removed 1 base from V and 7 bases from J; junction bases left unmatched: 6. CDR3: CASSQGEGAGEKLFF. CDR3 DNA sequence: TGTGCCAGCAGCCAAGGAGAGGGGGCGGGTGAAAAACTGTTTTTT.

The chain uses TRBV5-1 and TRBJ2-7, with 8 nucleotides matching TRBD2. This CDR3 is built from 13 residues. Trimming at V came to 4 bases and at J to 4 bases, leaving 4 bases not matched to a gene. Germline-derived CDR1 and CDR2 are SGHRS and YFSETQ. CDR3 nucleotide sequence: TGCGCCAGCAGCGTGGCGGGGGGTTACGAGCAGTACTTC. Its protein is CASSVAGGYEQYF.

V and J are TRBV28 and TRBJ1-1; D remains ambiguous. V lost 3 bases and J lost 4, with 9 bases in between. CDR1 is MDHEN and CDR2 is SYDVKM in the germline V gene. The CDR3 covers 13 residues. The CDR3 region has the DNA TGTGCCAGCAGTTTCCAGAGAGGCACTGAAGCTTTCTTT. Residues: CASSFQRGTEAFF.

The V call is TRBV5-4, the J call TRBJ1-6, with D perhaps TRBD1 (5 bases). With 4 bases removed from V and 5 bases from J, the gap between germline ends came to 13 bases. The CDR3 has 15 residues. The germline V gene has CDR1 SGHNT and CDR2 YYREEE (reference sequence). For the CDR3, the DNA is TGTGCCAGCAGCCCCCTCGGGGGAAATAATTCACCCCTCCACTTT. Protein product: CASSPLGGNNSPLHF.

The CDR3 loop reads CASQGPNTGELFF. The CDR3 DNA sequence: TGTGCTAGTCAGGGGCCTAACACCGGGGAGCTGTTTTTT. The chain couples TRBV12-5 to TRBJ2-2; TRBD1 is a possible D gene (6 bases). This CDR3 has 13 amino acids. Deletions cut 8 bases from V and 2 bases from J, with 9 bases between. Germline V gives CDR1 LGHNT, CDR2 FRNRAP.

This clone was observed a handful of times. The chain couples TRBV4-1 to TRBJ2-7; tentatively, D is TRBD2 (6 bases). This CDR3 is 14 amino acids long. Germline loops: CDR1 MGHRA, CDR2 YSYEKL. V lost 0 bases and J lost 6, with 12 bases in between. In DNA, the CDR3 is TGCGCCAGCAGCCAAGATGAGGGACTCCGCGAGCAGTACTTC. This encodes CASSQDEGLREQYF.

The V call is TRBV7-3, the J call TRBJ2-1; 8 bases fit TRBD2. The CDR3 has 14 residues. Germline loops: CDR1 SGHTA, CDR2 FQGTGA. V gave up 1 base and J gave up 6 bases; unmatched junction bases: 2. The DNA of the CDR3 is TGTGCCAGCAGCTTAATAGCGGGGAGCAATGAGCAGTTCTTC. Its protein product is CASSLIAGSNEQFF.

This chain links TRBV2 with TRBJ1-3; TRBD1 aligns across 7 bases. The CDR3 spans 14 residues. V lost 4 bases to trimming and J lost 2 bases; unmatched junction nucleotides: 2. Germline V gene data show CDR1 as SNHLY and CDR2 as FYNNEI. The chain's CDR3 is CASSGQGTGNTIYF. In nucleotides, the CDR3 is TGTGCCAGCAGTGGACAGGGAACTGGAAACACCATATATTTT.

The V call is TRBV5-5, the J call TRBJ2-5; 7 positions match TRBD2. Trimming at V came to 2 bases and at J to 5 bases, leaving 9 bases not matched to a gene. Germline loops: CDR1 SGHKS, CDR2 YYEKEE (reference sequence). This CDR3 has 15 amino acids. CDR3 protein: CASSFSGDYRETQYF. The CDR3, as DNA: TGTGCCAGCAGCTTCTCGGGGGACTATCGGGAGACCCAGTACTTC.

The count of this clone is one. The chain uses TRBV2 and TRBJ2-1; perhaps TRBD2 as D (5 bases). The CDR3 contains 14 residues. The V end was cut by 3 bases, the J end by 6 bases, with 12 bases between. The germline CDR1 and CDR2 sequences are SNHLY and FYNNEI. CDR3 DNA: TGTGCCAGCAGTGACGTACCCCGGGGCAATGAGCAGTTCTTC. It encodes CASSDVPRGNEQFF.

V usage is TRBV7-3 and J usage is TRBJ2-2; D possibly corresponds to TRBD2 (5 bases). CDR1 and CDR2 from the germline V gene are SGHTA and FQGTGA. The CDR3 is 15 amino acids. The V end was cut by 5 bases, the J end by 0 bases, with 10 bases between. The DNA of the CDR3 is TGTGCCAGCAGCCCCTCGGGAACGAACACCGGGGAGCTGTTTTTT. The encoded protein is CASSPSGTNTGELFF.